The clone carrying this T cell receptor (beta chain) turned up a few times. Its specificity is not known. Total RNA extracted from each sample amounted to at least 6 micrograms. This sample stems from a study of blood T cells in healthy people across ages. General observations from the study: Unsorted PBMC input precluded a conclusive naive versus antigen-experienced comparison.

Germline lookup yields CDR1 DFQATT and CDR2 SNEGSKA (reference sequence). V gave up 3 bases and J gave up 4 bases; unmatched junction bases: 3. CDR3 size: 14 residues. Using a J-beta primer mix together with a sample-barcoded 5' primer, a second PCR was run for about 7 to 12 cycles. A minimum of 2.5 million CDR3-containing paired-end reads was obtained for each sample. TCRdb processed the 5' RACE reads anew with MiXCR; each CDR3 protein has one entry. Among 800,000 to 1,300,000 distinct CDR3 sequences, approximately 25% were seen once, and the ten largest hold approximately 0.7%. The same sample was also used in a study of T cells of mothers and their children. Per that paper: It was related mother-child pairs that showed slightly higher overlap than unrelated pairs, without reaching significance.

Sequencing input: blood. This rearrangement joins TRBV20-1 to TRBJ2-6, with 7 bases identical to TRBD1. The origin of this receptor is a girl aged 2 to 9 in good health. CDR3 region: CSASSGQGANVLTF. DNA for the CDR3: TGCAGTGCTAGTTCGGGACAGGGGGCCAACGTCCTGACTTTC.